This T cell receptor (beta chain) was sequenced during a study of response to subunit inactivated influenza vaccine. Study-level points and caveats: The authors offered the suggestion that each seasonal influenza vaccination recruits few new T cells.

This clonotype appeared a few times. The antigen is not known. Looked up from germline, CDR1 is LGHNA and CDR2 is YNFKEQ. V lost 1 base, J lost 1 base, and 6 bases stayed unmatched. This CDR3 has 16 residues. Using its own MiXCR run on the RT-PCR reads, TCRdb lists one record per CDR3 protein. This table holds 710,000 or so distinct CDR3 sequences, about 15% found once. The sample here was PBMCs from blood, taken about 11 days after vaccination. This sequence originates from a man aged 50-59 years who received an inactivated influenza vaccine. The rearrangement uses TRBV4-2 and TRBJ1-1; the match to TRBD1 covers 7 bases. The CDR3 nucleotides are TGTGCCAGCAGCCAAGCGGCAGGGGGGTCGAACACTGAAGCTTTCTTT. It translates to CASSQAAGGSNTEAFF.